A single sample is the source of the 17 T cell receptor beta chains below, sequenced in a study of T cell changes during pregnancy in multiple sclerosis. Profiling relied on immunoSEQ multiplex PCR, and the TCRdb table lists in-frame clones only, not all of them. The profile shows under 70,000 clones, roughly 90% of them singletons. Sequencing used peripheral blood, obtained in the second trimester of pregnancy. The receptors were gathered from a female donor with multiple sclerosis, enrolled in a pregnancy study.

The genes are TRBV6-1 and TRBJ2-2; 9 positions agree with TRBD2. V dropped 4 bases and J dropped 0; count of bases not matched to a gene: 12. Germline V lookup: CDR1 MNHNS, CDR2 SASEGT. This CDR3 has 19 residues. The CDR3 loop reads CASSGRILAGRANTGELFF. Here the CDR3 DNA reads TGTGCCAGCAGTGGAAGGATTCTAGCGGGGAGGGCGAACACCGGGGAGCTGTTTTTT.

This chain links TRBV5-6 with TRBJ2-7; 8 bases map to TRBD1. In germline, CDR1 is SGHDT, CDR2 YYEEEE. With V trimmed by 4 bases and J by 4 bases, 7 bases remained unmatched. The CDR3 extends over 14 amino acids. The CDR3 loop reads CASSRQGAKYEQYF. Here the CDR3 DNA reads TGTGCCAGCAGCCGCCAGGGGGCCAAATACGAGCAGTACTTC.

The chain is built from TRBV11-3 and TRBJ2-5; a possible D gene is TRBD2 (5 bases). Trimming cost V 5 bases and J 7 bases, with 20 bases left between them. The germline V gene encodes CDR1 SGHNT and CDR2 YENEEA. The CDR3 contains 15 residues. The CDR3 is CASSPDQALGGTQYF. The CDR3 DNA sequence: TGTGCCAGCAGCCCAGATCAGGCCCTCGGAGGGACCCAGTACTTC.

The chain employs TRBV19 and TRBJ1-5; 10 bases align to TRBD1. J gave up 7 bases and V 6 bases, and 6 bases lay outside the gene matches. This CDR3 is 14 amino acids long. Germline V gene sequence: CDR1 LNHDA, CDR2 SQIVND (reference sequence). The CDR3 protein is CASSVRDRGQPQHF. The DNA for the CDR3 is TGTGCCAGTAGCGTCCGGGACAGGGGCCAGCCCCAGCATTTT.

This chain connects TRBV5-1 to TRBJ1-1; 9 nucleotides match TRBD1. CDR1 SGHRS and CDR2 YFSETQ come from the germline V gene. The ends lost 0 bases at V and 6 bases at J; junction bases unmatched: 6. The length of the CDR3 is 15 residues. For the CDR3, the DNA is TGCGCCAGCAGCTTGGCCCCCGGGACAGGGTCTGAAGCTTTCTTT. Translated: CASSLAPGTGSEAFF.

The gene calls are TRBV4-3 and TRBJ2-1; 10 bases map to TRBD2. The CDR3 totals 15 residues. V lost 2 bases, J lost 8 bases, and 6 bases stayed unmatched. Germline CDR1 is LGHNA and CDR2 is YSLEER. In DNA form, the CDR3 reads TGCGCCAGCAGCCAAATACCCGGGACTAGCGATGAGCAGTTCTTC. Translated: CASSQIPGTSDEQFF.

The genes are TRBV12-2 and TRBJ1-6; the D segment call TRBD1 is taken from the table without a DNA check. TRBV12-2 is shown as a pseudogene. The CDR3 loop spans 15 amino acids. The CDR3 here is CASRRDRGDNSPLHF. DNA of the CDR3: TGTGCAAGTCGACGGGACAGGGGCGATAATTCACCCCTCCACTTT.

CDR3 DNA sequence: TGTGCCAGCTCACCTCGCCGGGGAGAGAACACTGAAGCTTTCTTT. As protein: CASSPRRGENTEAFF. V usage is TRBV18 and J usage is TRBJ1-1; D not resolved. Looked up from germline, CDR1 is KGHSH and CDR2 is LQKENI. The CDR3 has 15 amino acids. The V end was cut by 3 bases, the J end by 1 base, with 12 bases between.

Concerning this clone: A read error may account for a junction end that differs from germline. The chain recombines TRBV6-1 with TRBJ1-5, with D perhaps matching TRBD1 (6 bases). The CDR3 loop spans 11 amino acids. Germline CDR1 and CDR2: MNHNS and SASEGT. CDR3 nucleotides: TGTGCCAGCAGTGAAGGACAGGTGAAAAGTTTT. This codes for CASSEGQVKSF.

In its sample, this clone was seen a few times. This rearrangement joins TRBV11-2 to TRBJ2-1; D perhaps matches TRBD2 (5 bases). Germline values: CDR1 SGHAT, CDR2 FQNNGV. There are 13 residues in the CDR3. V lost 5 bases, J lost 9 bases, and 14 bases lay in between. CDR3 bases: TGTGCCAGCAGCGTCTATCCGGGGAGTGAGCAGTTCTTC. This encodes CASSVYPGSEQFF.

The rearrangement uses TRBV2 and TRBJ2-3, with 7 bases lining up with TRBD1. This CDR3 has 15 amino acids. With V trimmed by 3 bases and J by 0 bases, 3 bases remained unmatched. CDR1 and CDR2 from the germline V gene are SNHLY and FYNNEI. CDR3 amino acids: CASSDLGQSTDTQYF. In DNA form, the CDR3 reads TGTGCCAGCAGTGATCTGGGACAGAGCACAGATACGCAGTATTTT.

This sequence joins TRBV5-4 and TRBJ2-1, with TRBD2 as a possible D gene (6 bases). Germline CDR1 and CDR2: SGHNT and YYREEE (reference sequence). The CDR3 covers 18 residues. Trimming shortened V by 2 bases and J by 12 bases, and 30 bases separated the two germline ends. CDR3 residues: CASSFGGISGTPHEGQFF. The CDR3 region has the DNA TGTGCCAGCAGCTTCGGGGGTATTAGTGGGACCCCGCACGAGGGGCAGTTCTTC.

V usage is TRBV7-2 and J usage is TRBJ2-2; possibly TRBD2 for D (7 bases). The CDR3 length is 16 residues. Germline loops: CDR1 SGHTA, CDR2 FQGNSA. The V gene lost 6 bases and the J gene lost 2 bases, with 16 bases spanning the gap. The CDR3 bases are TGTGCCAGCAGAAAATACCGGGGGGCCAACACCGGGGAGCTGTTTTTT. Translated: CASRKYRGANTGELFF.

This chain connects TRBV7-3 to TRBJ2-5; 7 bases line up with TRBD1. Germline CDR1 is SGHTA and CDR2 is FQGTGA. The CDR3 has 15 amino acids. V was pared by 4 bases and J by 0 bases, with 5 bases of the junction left unmatched. The CDR3 protein is CASSYAGGYQETQYF. The CDR3, as DNA: TGTGCCAGCAGCTACGCAGGGGGATACCAAGAGACCCAGTACTTC.

This chain links TRBV9 with TRBJ1-1; tentative D call: TRBD1 (5 bases). V was pared by 0 bases and J by 4 bases, with 10 bases between. Germline V gives CDR1 SGDLS, CDR2 YYNGEE. The CDR3 runs 14 residues. The CDR3 sequence is CASSVVRGFTEAFF. The CDR3 nucleotides are TGTGCCAGCAGCGTAGTGCGGGGGTTCACTGAAGCTTTCTTT.

The rearrangement joins TRBV2 to TRBJ2-7; a possible D gene is TRBD2 (5 bases). Deletions cut 6 bases from V and 5 bases from J, with 14 bases between. The CDR3 is made up of 13 amino acids. Germline V gene lookup returns CDR1 SNHLY and CDR2 FYNNEI. The CDR3 region has the DNA TGTGCCAGCAGCCCCGAGAGGGTGGACGAGCAGTACTTC. Protein product: CASSPERVDEQYF.

The V and J genes are TRBV10-3 and TRBJ2-3, with 13 bases matching TRBD2. Germline V gives CDR1 ENHRY, CDR2 SYGVKD. Germline trimming cut 6 bases from V and 4 bases from J; bases unmatched to any gene: 7. The CDR3 loop spans 16 amino acids. For the CDR3, the DNA is TGTGCCATCAGAAATGGACTAGCGGGGGAGGCAGATACGCAGTATTTT. It translates to CAIRNGLAGEADTQYF.